Listed here is a single T cell receptor (beta chain). Antigen specificity is unknown. The CDR3 has 14 residues. V lost 6 bases and J lost 6, with 14 bases in between. Germline CDR1 SGHAT, CDR2 FQNNGV. Generated by immunoSEQ multiplex PCR, the TCRdb table keeps only in-frame clones and is missing some. The data show more than 2,500 clones, about 71% seen once. The data were obtained in a study of T cell repertoires in ileal Crohn's disease. Study as a whole: All patients had surgery for stricturing (61%) or penetrating (around 39%) disease. About half received postoperative treatment, about a dozen with thiopurines and around 18 anti-TNF. Study-wide points: Clonality above 26.8% at surgery always came with endoscopic recurrence.

Time point indicated: neoterminal ileum biopsy at postoperative endoscopy, about 6 months after surgery. Adults with ileal or ileocolonic Crohn's disease and an indication for resection were eligible. Sequences were obtained from ileal tissue. The TCR sequence derives from an adult with Crohn's disease. The chain has TRBV11-2 and TRBJ2-2; tentatively, D is TRBD2 (5 bases). This chain's CDR3 is CASRPEDLAGELFF. The CDR3 coding sequence is TGTGCCAGCAGGCCCGAGGACTTAGCCGGGGAGCTGTTTTTT.